This record looks at one T cell receptor beta chain sequence and its context. Antigen: not known. The length of the CDR3 is 15 residues. This sample stems from a study of T cell responses to AZD1222 COVID-19 vaccine. Study-wide results and caveats: Repertoire sampling happened only post peak T cell response. Targeting of unmutated variant regions was reportedly seen in nearly half of spike-specific TCRs.

Sequenced by immunoSEQ multiplex PCR; TCRdb stores in-frame clones only, minus some. This sample has 150,000 to 160,000 clones, with 90% found just once. Sequencing was performed on peripheral blood, taken on day 0 of AZD1222 vaccination. The chain has TRBV21-1 and TRBJ2-7. TRBV21-1 is annotated as a pseudogene. The clonotype was recovered from an adult in good health. The CDR3 reads CASSDEVVRLYEQYF. The CDR3, as DNA: TGTGCCAGCAGCGACGAAGTGGTCCGGCTCTACGAGCAGTACTTC.